This passage covers 9 T cell receptor beta chains from one sample sequenced in a study of tissue T cells after allogeneic stem cell transplantation. Clones were read by immunoSEQ multiplex PCR, and TCRdb kept only the in-frame ones, dropping some. Among over 5,000 clones listed, approximately 70% were seen once. This specimen consisted of tissue from the stomach, obtained at autopsy. Receptors were obtained from a woman aged 18 to 55 with breast cancer.

This clone was observed a single time. Other DNA sequences in the same sample also yield this CDR3. The chain couples TRBV2 to TRBJ1-1; D unclear. V lost 4 bases, J lost 3 bases, and 9 bases lay in between. CDR1 is SNHLY, CDR2 FYNNEI, per germline. This CDR3 contains 13 residues. CDR3 coding DNA: TGTGCCAGCAGTGGGACTCGGGACACTGAAGCTTTCTTT. Its protein is CASSGTRDTEAFF.

The J gene is TRBJ2-2, the V gene TRBV3-1 (or the pseudogene TRBV3-2); no clear D gene. There are 16 residues in the CDR3. Trimming shortened V by 2 bases and J by 6 bases, and 16 bases separated the two germline ends. CDR1 is LGHDT and CDR2 is YNNKEL in the germline V gene (reference sequence). The chain's CDR3 is CASSQLGRSVAGELFF. DNA for the CDR3: TGTGCCAGCAGCCAACTCGGTAGGAGCGTGGCCGGGGAGCTGTTTTTT.

This clone has a handful of counts. Within the sample, other DNA sequences also encode this same CDR3. V usage is TRBV12-5 and J usage is TRBJ2-5, with TRBD1 as a possible D gene (5 bases). The CDR3 consists of 12 residues. CDR1 and CDR2 from the germline V gene are LGHNT and FRNRAP. V shed 3 bases and J shed 5 bases, with 7 bases lying between them. The DNA for the CDR3 is TGTGCTAGTGGTTTATCAGGGGAGACCCAGTACTTC. This codes for CASGLSGETQYF.

The V and J genes are TRBV6-5 and TRBJ2-7, with D tentatively TRBD2 (5 bases). V was clipped by 4 bases and J by 0 bases, with 13 bases between them. Germline values: CDR1 MNHEY, CDR2 SVGAGI. The length of the CDR3 is 15 residues. The CDR3: CASSSAPGSSYEQYF. The CDR3 nucleotides read TGTGCCAGCAGTTCCGCCCCGGGGAGCTCCTACGAGCAGTACTTC.

The rearrangement uses TRBV24-1 and TRBJ2-3; TRBD2 is a possible D gene (5 bases). The CDR3 extends over 13 amino acids. V was shortened by 9 bases and J by 3 bases, with 12 bases between the two germline ends. In germline, CDR1 is KGHDR, CDR2 SFDVKD. The CDR3 spells CATSSGLTDTQYF. The CDR3 nucleotides read TGTGCCACCTCCAGCGGACTGACAGATACGCAGTATTTT.

CDR3 sequence (DNA): TGTGCCAGCAGTGAGGGGGACAGAAATGAGCAGTTCTTC. This codes for CASSEGDRNEQFF. The V call is TRBV6-4, the J call TRBJ2-1; 7 nucleotides line up with TRBD1. From germline, CDR1 is MRHNA and CDR2 SNTAGT. Trimming cost V 3 bases and J 7 bases; bases outside gene matches: 3. The CDR3 consists of 13 residues.

This rearrangement joins TRBV9 to TRBJ2-1; 10 bases are a match to TRBD2. The V gene's germline CDR1 is SGDLS and CDR2 YYNGEE. There are 15 residues in the CDR3. V was clipped by 0 bases and J by 7 bases; unmatched bases: 4. The CDR3 is CASSVGSSGSNEQFF. CDR3 DNA sequence: TGTGCCAGCAGCGTAGGGTCTAGCGGGAGTAATGAGCAGTTCTTC.

The chain employs TRBV6-6 and TRBJ2-5, with D uncertain. V lost 5 bases and J 1 base, leaving 11 bases between the germline ends. Germline V gives CDR1 MNHNY, CDR2 SVGAGI (reference sequence). This CDR3 contains 14 residues. The CDR3 here is CASSQQSLQETQYF. The CDR3 DNA reads TGTGCCAGCAGTCAACAGAGCCTCCAAGAGACCCAGTACTTC.

In its sample, this clone was seen a few times. The chain is built from TRBV27 and TRBJ2-1; no clear D. The CDR3 is 13 residues long. Germline-derived CDR1 and CDR2 are MNHEY and SMNVEV (reference sequence). The V end lost 10 bases, the J end lost 3 bases, and 13 bases lay between the germline ends. The CDR3 protein is CATSGLNYNEQFF. The CDR3, as DNA: TGTGCCACCTCAGGCCTAAACTACAATGAGCAGTTCTTC.